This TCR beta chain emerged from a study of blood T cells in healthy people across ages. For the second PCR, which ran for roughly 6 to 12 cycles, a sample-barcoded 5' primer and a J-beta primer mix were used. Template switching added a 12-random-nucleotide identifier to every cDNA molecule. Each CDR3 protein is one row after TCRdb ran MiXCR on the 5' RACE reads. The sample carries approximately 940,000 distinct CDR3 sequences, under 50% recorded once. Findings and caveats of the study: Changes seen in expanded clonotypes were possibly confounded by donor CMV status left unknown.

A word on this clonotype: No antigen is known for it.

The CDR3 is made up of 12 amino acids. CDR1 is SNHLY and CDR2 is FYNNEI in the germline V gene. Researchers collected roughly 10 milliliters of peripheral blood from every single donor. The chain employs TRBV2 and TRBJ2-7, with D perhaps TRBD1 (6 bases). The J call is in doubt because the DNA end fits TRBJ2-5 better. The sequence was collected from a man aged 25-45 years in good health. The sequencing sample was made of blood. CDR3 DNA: TGTGCCAGCAGTAGGGGGAAGGAGACCCAGTACTTC. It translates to CASSRGKETQYF.